The subject of this entry is one T cell receptor (beta chain). The antigen it binds to is not known. It has no much larger one-base neighbor in the sample; base qualities were not kept. The data derive from a study of T cell repertoires in cytomegalovirus infection (dated 2019 in TCRdb). Regarding the study in general: The peptide stimulations were aimed at well-studied HLA-B-restricted epitopes as well as recently identified HLA-C-restricted CMV epitopes, whose presentation resists viral immunomodulation. Donor HLA type was relevant to the analysis, because carriage of CMV infection together with the matching HLA type was indicated by public TCR beta signatures.

The paper's findings and limits, for the study overall: In both this cohort and an independent roughly 330-donor cohort, the cumulative frequency of public TCR beta family members distinguished carriers of CMV infection plus the relevant HLA type. In the ex vivo response, HLA-C-restricted CMV-specific TCR beta clonotypes were dominant, and in two of eight donors the single most frequent clonotype came from this HLA-C-restricted group.

Spanning cysteine to phenylalanine, the CDR3 consists of 16 amino acids. The sequence is cut down to CDR3 DNA, 48 bases in frame from base 1. Based on the germline V gene, the CDR1 and CDR2 sequences are SGHTA and FQGNSA. Trimming accounts for 0 bases at V and 1 base at J, while the number of junction bases matched to no gene is 2. The sample was run on an Illumina HiSeq 1500. The raw public reads went through TCRdb reprocessing: fastp at Q25, MiXCR clone calling, in-frame beta chains kept. Each record represents a unique CDR3 protein, reported with the most common genes and DNA among its rows. Here the sample has about 700,000 distinct CDR3 sequences; 33% occur a single time. Of the sample, 18% is held by the ten largest clones. The meaning of the sample's treatment or condition label: in vitro stimulation with specific CMV peptide epitopes to enrich CMV-specific T cells.

This clonotype originated in a human donor in good health (CMV status not recorded). Some clones in this sample may be carry-over from other donors' samples. The chain couples TRBV7-2 to TRBJ2-1, with 8 bases aligning to TRBD2. This material consisted of cultured PBMCs, taken from culture after CMV antigen stimulation. At the DNA level, the sequence is TGTGCCAGCAGCTTAGCGGCTAGCGGGTCCTACAATGAGCAGTTCTTC. Translated, it gives CASSLAASGSYNEQFF.